Listed here is a single TCR beta chain. This sample is part of a study of blood T cell repertoires in COVID-19. Original handling: How many nucleated cells were present was estimated from reference gene primer amplification. Using immunoSEQ multiplex PCR, the repertoire was profiled, and TCRdb retains in-frame clones only, with some absent. The V and J calls and clone size were taken over from that table, and D and trimming were inferred from the DNA. The sample comprises over 200,000 clones, around four fifths of which are singletons, and approximately 6% rests with the top ten. The CDR3 spans 14 residues. J gave up 2 bases and V 8 bases, and 5 bases lay outside the gene matches. Germline assignment: CDR1 MDHEN and CDR2 SYDVKM.

This TCR derives from an elderly man with acute or convalescent COVID-19. Sequencing was performed on peripheral blood. The chain combines TRBV28 with TRBJ2-3; 9 nucleotides line up with TRBD2. Written as DNA, the CDR3 is TGTGCCAGCCGGAGCGGGGGGTTCACAGATACGCAGTATTTT. This translates into CASRSGGFTDTQYF.